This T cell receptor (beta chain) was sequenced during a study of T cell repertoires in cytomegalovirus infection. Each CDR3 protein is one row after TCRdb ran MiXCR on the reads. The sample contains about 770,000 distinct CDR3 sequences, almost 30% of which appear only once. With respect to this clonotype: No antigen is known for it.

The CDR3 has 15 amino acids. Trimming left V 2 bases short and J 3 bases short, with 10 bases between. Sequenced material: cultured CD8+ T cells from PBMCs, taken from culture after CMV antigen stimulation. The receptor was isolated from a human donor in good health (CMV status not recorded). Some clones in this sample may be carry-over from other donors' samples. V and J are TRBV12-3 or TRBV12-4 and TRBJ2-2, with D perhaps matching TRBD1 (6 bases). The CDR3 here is CASSLKGDYTGELFF. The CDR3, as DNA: TGTGCCAGCAGTTTAAAGGGGGATTACACCGGGGAGCTGTTTTTT.